The 15 T cell receptor beta chains in this list originate from one sample, sequenced in a study of T cell responses to AZD1222 COVID-19 vaccine. Generated by immunoSEQ multiplex PCR, the TCRdb table keeps only in-frame clones and is missing some. The repertoire holds 110,000 or so clones, with roughly nine tenths as singletons. The sample in question was peripheral blood, obtained on day 0 of AZD1222 vaccination. The receptors were gathered from an adult in good health.

The V and J genes are TRBV5-1 and TRBJ2-7; D is ambiguous. Deletions cut 0 bases from V and 0 bases from J, with 7 bases between. Germline lookup yields CDR1 SGHRS and CDR2 YFSETQ. The CDR3 runs 14 residues. CDR3 DNA sequence: TGCGCCAGCAGCTTGGTGGCAGACTCCTACGAGCAGTACTTC. Protein product: CASSLVADSYEQYF.

J is TRBJ1-2 and V is TRBV18, with 9 positions matching TRBD1. The ends lost 3 bases at V and 7 bases at J; junction bases unmatched: 3. Germline V gene data show CDR1 as KGHSH and CDR2 as LQKENI. The CDR3 covers 13 residues. For the CDR3, the DNA is TGTGCCAGCTCACCGGACAGGGGAAGTGGCTACACCTTC. Translating gives CASSPDRGSGYTF.

V gene TRBV6-5 combines with J gene TRBJ2-7, with a weak D call TRBD2 (5 bases). From germline, CDR1 is MNHEY and CDR2 SVGAGI. The CDR3 is made up of 13 amino acids. Trimming took 9 bases from V and 2 from J, leaving 14 bases between them. The CDR3 DNA follows: TGTGCCAGTCATTCCGGGGATACCTACGAGCAGTACTTC. It encodes CASHSGDTYEQYF.

V usage is TRBV19 and J usage is TRBJ1-2; 8 bases agree with TRBD1. Germline trimming cut 6 bases from V and 4 bases from J; bases unmatched to any gene: 7. In germline, CDR1 is LNHDA, CDR2 SQIVND (reference sequence). CDR3 length equals 14 residues. CDR3: CASSGQGDSYGYTF. The CDR3 nucleotides read TGTGCCAGTAGCGGACAGGGAGATAGCTATGGCTACACCTTC.

The rearrangement links TRBV29-1 to TRBJ2-1; D might be TRBD1 (5 bases). Trimming left V 4 bases short and J 9 bases short, with 16 bases between. Germline assignment: CDR1 SQVTM and CDR2 ANQGSEA. The CDR3 sequence is 13 residues long. The CDR3 DNA follows: TGCAGCGTTGTGCGGACCCATAGGGGTGAGCAGTTCTTC. Its protein is CSVVRTHRGEQFF.

V gene TRBV7-2 combines with J gene TRBJ2-7; D remains unclear. With 1 base removed from V and 3 bases from J, the gap between germline ends came to 10 bases. The CDR3 is made up of 14 amino acids. From germline, CDR1 is SGHTA and CDR2 FQGNSA. CDR3 sequence (DNA): TGTGCCAGCAGCTTAGGCAGGAGCAACTACGAGCAGTACTTC. Translating gives CASSLGRSNYEQYF.

The CDR3 here is CASSRLGDTSYEQYF. For the CDR3, the DNA is TGTGCCAGCTCCCGGTTGGGGGACACCTCCTACGAGCAGTACTTC. V is TRBV19 and J is TRBJ2-7; D possibly corresponds to TRBD1 (6 bases). This CDR3 is 15 amino acids long. CDR1 is LNHDA and CDR2 is SQIVND in the germline V gene (reference sequence). Trimming shortened V by 9 bases and J by 0 bases, and 18 bases separated the two germline ends.

This clone has more than one count but fewer than ten. At one of its ends the junction is not consistent with the germline gene, which may arise from a read error. The chain uses TRBV7-7 and TRBJ2-7; possibly TRBD1 for D (7 bases). The CDR3 contains 15 residues. Per the germline V gene, CDR1 is SSHAT and CDR2 is FNYEAQ (reference sequence). CDR3 in DNA: TGTGCTAGCAGCCCGGGGGCGGGGACAGCCTACGAGCAGTACTTC. This encodes CASSPGAGTAYEQYF.

The gene calls are TRBV12-5 and TRBJ2-2; 9 bases are a match to TRBD1. CDR3 length: 14 residues. With V trimmed by 11 bases and J by 3 bases, 7 bases remained unmatched. Germline CDR1 and CDR2: LGHNT and FRNRAP. CDR3: CASGTGQHTGELFF. In DNA form, the CDR3 reads TGTGCTTCCGGGACAGGGCAGCACACCGGGGAGCTGTTTTTT.

The chain combines TRBV10-3 with TRBJ2-6, with D perhaps TRBD1 (6 bases). The CDR3 has 14 amino acids. Deletions cut 7 bases from V and 0 bases from J, with 7 bases between. Germline lookup yields CDR1 ENHRY and CDR2 SYGVKD. CDR3 sequence: CAIKQGSGANVLTF. In DNA form, the CDR3 reads TGTGCCATCAAACAGGGCTCTGGGGCCAACGTCCTGACTTTC.

The chain has TRBV5-4 and TRBJ2-3; 9 bases map to TRBD2. The CDR3 has 15 amino acids. Trimming took 1 base from V and 4 from J; bases not matched to a gene: 4. Germline V CDR1 and CDR2: SGHNT, YYREEE (reference sequence). In DNA form, the CDR3 reads TGTGCCAGCAGCTTGAGAGCGGGAGGAGCAGATACGCAGTATTTT. Translation gives CASSLRAGGADTQYF.

The V gene is TRBV5-1, the J gene TRBJ2-5; 9 bases agree with TRBD1. CDR3 size: 16 residues. Trimming took 3 bases from V and 2 from J; bases not matched to a gene: 8. Germline CDR1 reads SGHRS; CDR2 reads YFSETQ. The CDR3 DNA reads TGCGCCAGCAGCTACCCAACGGGACAGGGACAAGAGACCCAGTACTTC. As protein: CASSYPTGQGQETQYF. Full variable domain (missing parts from reference TRBV5-1 and TRBJ2-5): KAGVTQTPRYLIKTRGQQVTLSCSPISGHRSVSWYQQTPGQGLQFLFEYFSETQRNKGNFPGRFSGRQFSNSRSEMNVSTLELGDSALYLCASSYPTGQGQETQYFGPGTRLLVL.

This clone was observed a few times. The chain couples TRBV29-1 to TRBJ2-7, with 7 bases aligning to TRBD1. V shed 5 bases and J 6 bases; nucleotides not matched to a gene: 13. This CDR3 region has 14 residues. Germline CDR1 and CDR2: SQVTM and ANQGSEA. The CDR3 nucleotides are TGCAGCGTTATCTCGCAATTAACAGGGGCCGAGCAGTACTTC. It is translated as CSVISQLTGAEQYF.

The DNA of the CDR3 is TGTGCCTGCGACAAGACCTTGAACACTGAAGCTTTCTTT. Encoded protein: CACDKTLNTEAFF. The chain employs TRBV30 and TRBJ1-1; no definite D call. Germline CDR1 is GTSNPN and CDR2 is SVGIG (reference sequence). Trimming removed 6 bases at V and 0 bases at J, with 11 bases between. CDR3 length equals 13 residues. Looking up the rest from reference TRBV30 and TRBJ1-1 gives the full variable domain: SQTIHQWPATLVQPVGSPLSLECTVEGTSNPNLYWYRQAAGRGLQLLFYSVGIGQISSEVPQNLSASRPQDRQFILSSKKLLLSDSGFYLCACDKTLNTEAFFGQGTRLTVV.

The V gene is TRBV6-5, the J gene TRBJ2-5, with a possible D match to TRBD2 (6 bases). This CDR3 comprises 14 residues. Deletions cut 8 bases from V and 5 bases from J, with 18 bases between. Germline CDR1 reads MNHEY; CDR2 reads SVGAGI. The CDR3 coding sequence is TGTGCCAGCGGCGGCGGGGCTGCCGGGGAGACCCAGTACTTC. Its protein is CASGGGAAGETQYF.